Below are 2 T cell receptor beta chains sequenced from a single sample in a study of blood T cell repertoires in COVID-19. Assay used: immunoSEQ multiplex PCR; TCRdb lists only in-frame clones, some missing. The sample shows about 98,000 clones, over 70% of them seen only once. Specimen: peripheral blood. Receptors were obtained from a woman older than 75 with acute or convalescent COVID-19.

This clone was counted a single time. The J gene is TRBJ2-2, the V gene TRBV5-4; unclear D gene. The CDR3 sequence is 13 residues long. Per the germline V gene, CDR1 is SGHNT and CDR2 is YYREEE (reference sequence). Trimming stripped 4 bases from V and 6 bases from J, with 10 bases between. CDR3 in amino acids: CASSPSIPGELFF. The CDR3 DNA reads TGTGCCAGCAGCCCCAGTATTCCCGGGGAGCTGTTTTTT.

This sequence joins TRBV28 and TRBJ1-5, with 8 bases matching TRBD1. CDR3 length: 17 amino acids. From germline, CDR1 is MDHEN and CDR2 SYDVKM. Trimming at V came to 4 bases and at J to 5 bases, leaving 13 bases not matched to a gene. The CDR3: CASSSPGGAGLDQPQHF. The DNA for the CDR3 is TGTGCCAGCAGTTCACCAGGGGGCGCAGGTCTGGATCAGCCCCAGCATTTT.